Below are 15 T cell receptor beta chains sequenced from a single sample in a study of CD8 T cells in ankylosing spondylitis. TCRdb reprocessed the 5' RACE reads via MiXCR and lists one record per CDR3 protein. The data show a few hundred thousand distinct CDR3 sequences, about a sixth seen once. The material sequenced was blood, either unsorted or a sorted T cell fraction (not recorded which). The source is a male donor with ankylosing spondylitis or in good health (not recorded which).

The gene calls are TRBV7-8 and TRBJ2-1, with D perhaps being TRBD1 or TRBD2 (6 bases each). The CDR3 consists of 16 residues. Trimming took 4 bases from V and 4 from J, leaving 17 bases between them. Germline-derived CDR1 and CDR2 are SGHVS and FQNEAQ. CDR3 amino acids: CASSSETGGFYNEQFF. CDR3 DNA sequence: TGTGCCAGCAGCTCAGAGACAGGAGGGTTTTACAATGAGCAGTTCTTC.

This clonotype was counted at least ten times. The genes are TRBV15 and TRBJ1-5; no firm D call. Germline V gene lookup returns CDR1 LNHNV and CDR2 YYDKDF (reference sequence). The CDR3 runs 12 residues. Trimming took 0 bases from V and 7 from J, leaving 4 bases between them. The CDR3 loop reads CATSRDTQPQHF. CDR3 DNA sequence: TGTGCCACCAGCAGAGATACCCAGCCCCAGCATTTT.

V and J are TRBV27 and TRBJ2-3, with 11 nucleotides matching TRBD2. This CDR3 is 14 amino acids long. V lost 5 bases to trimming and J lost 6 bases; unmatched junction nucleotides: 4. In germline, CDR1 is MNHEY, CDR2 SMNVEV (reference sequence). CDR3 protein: CASSPGLAVDTQYF. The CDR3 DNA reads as TGTGCCAGCAGTCCGGGACTAGCGGTGGATACGCAGTATTTT.

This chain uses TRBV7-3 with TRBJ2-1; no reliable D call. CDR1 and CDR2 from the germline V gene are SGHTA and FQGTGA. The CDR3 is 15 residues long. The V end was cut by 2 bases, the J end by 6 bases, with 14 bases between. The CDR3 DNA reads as TGTGCCAGCAGCTTACATGCTAGGAATATCAATGAGCAGTTCTTC. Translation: CASSLHARNINEQFF.

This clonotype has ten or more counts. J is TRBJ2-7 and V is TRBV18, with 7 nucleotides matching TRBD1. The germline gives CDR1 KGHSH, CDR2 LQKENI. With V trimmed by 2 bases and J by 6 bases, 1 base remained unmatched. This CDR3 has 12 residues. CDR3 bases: TGTGCCAGCTCACCAACAGGGGTCGAGCAGTACTTC. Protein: CASSPTGVEQYF.

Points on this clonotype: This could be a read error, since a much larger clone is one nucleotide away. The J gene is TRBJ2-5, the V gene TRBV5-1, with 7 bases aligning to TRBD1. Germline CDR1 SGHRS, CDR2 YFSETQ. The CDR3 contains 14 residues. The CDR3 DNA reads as TGCTCCAGCACCCCGGGACAGAGCCAAGAGACCCAGTACTTC. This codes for CSSTPGQSQETQYF. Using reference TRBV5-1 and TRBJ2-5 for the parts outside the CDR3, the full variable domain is KAGVTQTPRYLIKTRGQQVTLSCSPISGHRSVSWYQQTPGQGLQFLFEYFSETQRNKGNFPGRFSGRQFSNSRSEMNVSTLELGDSALYLCSSTPGQSQETQYFGPGTRLLVL.

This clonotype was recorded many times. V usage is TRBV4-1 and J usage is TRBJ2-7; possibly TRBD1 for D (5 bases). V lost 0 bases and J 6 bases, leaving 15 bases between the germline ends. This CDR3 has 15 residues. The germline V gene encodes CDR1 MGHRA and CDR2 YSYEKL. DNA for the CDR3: TGCGCCAGCAGCCAAGATATAAGCCAGGGTGGCGAGCAGTACTTC. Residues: CASSQDISQGGEQYF.

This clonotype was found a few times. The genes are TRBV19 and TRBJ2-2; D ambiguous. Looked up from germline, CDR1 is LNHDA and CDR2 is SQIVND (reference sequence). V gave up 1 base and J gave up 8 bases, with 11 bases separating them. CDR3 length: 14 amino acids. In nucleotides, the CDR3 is TGTGCCAGTAGTATAGCTTCGGGTCCTGGGGAGCTGTTTTTT. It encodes CASSIASGPGELFF.

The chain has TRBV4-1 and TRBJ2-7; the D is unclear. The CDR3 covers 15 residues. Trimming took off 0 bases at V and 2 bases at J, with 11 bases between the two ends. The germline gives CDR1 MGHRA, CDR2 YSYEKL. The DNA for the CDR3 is TGCGCCAGCAGCCAAGAAGTAAGGTTAACCTACGAGCAGTACTTC. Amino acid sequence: CASSQEVRLTYEQYF.

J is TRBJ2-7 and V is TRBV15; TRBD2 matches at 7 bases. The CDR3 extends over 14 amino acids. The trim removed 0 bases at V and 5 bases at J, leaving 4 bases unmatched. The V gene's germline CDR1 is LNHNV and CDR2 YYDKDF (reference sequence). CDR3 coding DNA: TGTGCCACCAGCAGAGAGGCGGGAGCTGACGAGCAGTACTTC. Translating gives CATSREAGADEQYF.

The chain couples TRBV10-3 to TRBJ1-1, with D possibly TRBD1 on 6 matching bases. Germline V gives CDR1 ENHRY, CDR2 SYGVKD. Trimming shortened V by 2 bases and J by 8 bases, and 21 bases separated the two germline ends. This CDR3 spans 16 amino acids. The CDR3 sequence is CAISEPEQSIQGEAFF. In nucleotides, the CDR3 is TGTGCCATCAGTGAGCCCGAGCAAAGCATACAGGGCGAAGCTTTCTTT.

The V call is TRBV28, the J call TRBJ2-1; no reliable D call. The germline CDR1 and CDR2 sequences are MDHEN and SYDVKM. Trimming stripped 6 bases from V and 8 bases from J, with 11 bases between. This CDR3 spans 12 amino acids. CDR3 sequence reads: CASRVGRDEQFF. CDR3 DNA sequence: TGTGCCAGCAGAGTGGGAAGGGATGAGCAGTTCTTC.

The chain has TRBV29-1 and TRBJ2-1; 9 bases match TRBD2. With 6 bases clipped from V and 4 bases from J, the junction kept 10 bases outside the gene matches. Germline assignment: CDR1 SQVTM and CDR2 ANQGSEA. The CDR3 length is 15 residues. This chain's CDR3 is CSVISGGPAYNEQFF. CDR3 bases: TGCAGCGTGATTAGCGGGGGACCAGCGTACAATGAGCAGTTCTTC.

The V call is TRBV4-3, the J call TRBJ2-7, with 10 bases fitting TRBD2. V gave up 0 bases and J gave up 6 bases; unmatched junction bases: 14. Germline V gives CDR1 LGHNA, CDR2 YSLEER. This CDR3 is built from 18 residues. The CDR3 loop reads CASSQDLWLAGEPVEQYF. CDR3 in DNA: TGCGCCAGCAGCCAAGATCTTTGGCTAGCGGGAGAACCGGTCGAGCAGTACTTC.

CDR3 residues: CASSSGDRGVSPLHF. The CDR3 region has the DNA TGCGCCAGCAGTTCCGGGGACAGGGGAGTTTCACCCCTCCACTTT. This chain links TRBV23-1 with TRBJ1-6, with TRBD1 matching 10 bases. TRBV23-1 is flagged as an ORF with uncertain function. Germline trimming cut 5 bases from V and 9 bases from J; bases unmatched to any gene: 7. This CDR3 comprises 15 residues.